The 7 T cell receptor beta chains reported below all come from one sample, sequenced in a study of blood T cell repertoires in COVID-19. Data came from immunoSEQ multiplex PCR; TCRdb stores just in-frame clones and leaves some out. Of 450,000 or so clones listed, 90% are singletons. The sample taken for sequencing was PBMCs or T cells enriched from blood (not recorded which). The receptors come from a man aged 18 to 29 who had recovered from COVID-19.

The V call is TRBV5-1, the J call TRBJ2-1, with 11 positions matching TRBD1. Per germline, CDR1 SGHRS and CDR2 YFSETQ. The CDR3 loop spans 14 amino acids. V lost 4 bases, J lost 6 bases, and 3 bases stayed unmatched. CDR3: CASSRGTGGNEQFF. Here the CDR3 DNA reads TGCGCCAGCAGCCGGGGGACAGGGGGCAATGAGCAGTTCTTC. The variable domain in full, completed from reference TRBV5-1 and TRBJ2-1, reads KAGVTQTPRYLIKTRGQQVTLSCSPISGHRSVSWYQQTPGQGLQFLFEYFSETQRNKGNFPGRFSGRQFSNSRSEMNVSTLELGDSALYLCASSRGTGGNEQFFGPGTRLTVL.

The chain couples TRBV9 to TRBJ2-7, with a weak D call TRBD1 (5 bases). CDR1 and CDR2 (germline): SGDLS, YYNGEE. The CDR3 contains 15 residues. V shed 1 base and J shed 2 bases, with 13 bases lying between them. CDR3 DNA sequence: TGTGCCAGCAGCGTAAGGGCAGGGTGGGCCTACGAGCAGTACTTC. Protein product: CASSVRAGWAYEQYF.

CDR3 loop: CASSTNDVQGADQENTEAFF. In DNA, the CDR3 is TGTGCCAGCAGCACGAACGACGTCCAGGGGGCGGATCAGGAAAACACTGAAGCTTTCTTT. The J gene is TRBJ1-1, the V gene TRBV7-9, with TRBD1 matching over 8 bases. The germline CDR1 and CDR2 sequences are SEHNR and FQNEAQ (reference sequence). Unmatched junction bases numbered 22, after V lost 5 bases and J lost 2 bases. The CDR3 totals 20 residues.

The rearrangement joins TRBV7-8 to TRBJ2-7, with 10 bases identical to TRBD1. The CDR3 totals 16 residues. In germline, CDR1 is SGHVS, CDR2 FQNEAQ. With V trimmed by 5 bases and J by 2 bases, 9 bases remained unmatched. The CDR3 loop is CASSGIGTGVPYEQYF. Here the CDR3 DNA reads TGTGCCAGCAGCGGAATCGGGACAGGGGTACCCTACGAGCAGTACTTC.

The CDR3 bases are TGTGCCTGGAGTGTGAGTGCGGTACAGGGGAATCAGCCCCAGCATTTT. Encoded protein: CAWSVSAVQGNQPQHF. The V call is TRBV30, the J call TRBJ1-5, with TRBD1 matching 7 bases. The length of the CDR3 is 16 residues. Germline CDR1 is GTSNPN and CDR2 is SVGIG (reference sequence). With V trimmed by 0 bases and J by 4 bases, 9 bases remained unmatched.

The V gene is TRBV19, the J gene TRBJ1-2, with TRBD1 identical over 7 bases. J gave up 0 bases and V 4 bases, and 8 bases lay outside the gene matches. Germline CDR1 is LNHDA and CDR2 is SQIVND (reference sequence). CDR3 length: 16 amino acids. CDR3 sequence reads: CASSTIRQGSNYGYTF. CDR3 sequence (DNA): TGTGCCAGTAGTACCATCAGACAGGGTTCTAACTATGGCTACACCTTC.

Points on this clone: Other DNA sequences within the sample encode an identical CDR3. Here the CDR3 reads CASSFAGNQPQHF. CDR3 bases: TGTGCCAGCAGTTTTGCAGGGAATCAGCCCCAGCATTTT. V usage is TRBV12-3 or TRBV12-4 and J usage is TRBJ1-5, with a weak D call TRBD1 (5 bases). The CDR3 is made up of 13 amino acids. V lost 3 bases, J lost 4 bases, and 7 bases lay in between.